Below, one T cell receptor (beta chain) is given with its context. Antigen unknown. This sample is drawn from a study of shared clonotypes between healthy human individuals. Study conclusions and caveats: Naive subsets, compared against memory subsets, generally had larger estimated richness values.

The CDR3 has 13 amino acids. Trimming left V 4 bases short and J 6 bases short, with 10 bases between. CDR1 is SGHAT, CDR2 FQNNGV, per germline. An assay was performed, and its level was deep. Profiled with immunoSEQ multiplex PCR; TCRdb holds only in-frame clones, not every one. The data show over a million clones, 96% seen once. This chain links TRBV11-2 with TRBJ2-1, with D unclear. Material: naive CD4+ T cells sorted from blood. Subset indicated: CD45RA+ positively selected. This TCR came from a man aged 25-45 years in good health. The CDR3 reads CASSSLRANEQFF. The CDR3 DNA reads TGTGCCAGCAGCTCCCTACGAGCCAATGAGCAGTTCTTC.